A selection of T cell receptor beta chains follows, all from one sample in a study of blood T cell repertoires in COVID-19. The protocol was immunoSEQ multiplex PCR, while the TCRdb copy is restricted to in-frame clones and leaves out a portion. The table has 300,000 to 400,000 clones, about 87% seen once. Sequenced input: peripheral blood. Receptor source: a woman aged 45-60 years who had recovered from COVID-19. CDR3s include the opening cysteine and the closing phenylalanine or tryptophan. A D gene is named only where the DNA matches it firmly. A row's size may be missing; if present it is once, few, many or a size class.

-	TRBV2	TRBJ1-5	-	TGTGCCAGCAGTGAAATGAGGGAGGGTCAGCCCCAGCATTTT	CASSEMREGQPQHF
-	TRBV6-2/TRBV6-3	TRBJ1-2	-	TGTGCCAGCAGTTACTCGAGGACAGAGATACCCTATGGCTACACCTTC	CASSYSRTEIPYGYTF
once	TRBV19	TRBJ2-3	TRBD2	TGTGCCAGTAGTACGCGGCGACTAGCGGGAGGTAGCACAGATACGCAGTATTTT	CASSTRRLAGGSTDTQYF
-	TRBV28	TRBJ2-6	-	TGTGCCAGCCATAGCTACTCTGGGGCCAACGTCCTGACTTTC	CASHSYSGANVLTF
-	TRBV30	TRBJ1-5	-	TGTGCCTGGAGCTCGGGATTAAATCAGCCCCAGCATTTT	CAWSSGLNQPQHF
-	TRBV30	TRBJ2-1	TRBD1	TGTGCCTGGAGCACCGGGACAGGGGGCAATGAGCAGTTCTTC	CAWSTGTGGNEQFF
-	TRBV28	TRBJ1-2	-	TGTGCCAGCCTACCCACGGCGTACAGGTCCCCTAACTATGGCTACACCTTC	CASLPTAYRSPNYGYTF
-	TRBV6-2/TRBV6-3	TRBJ2-5	-	TGTGCCAGCAGTTACTTTTCGGGAGTTTTAGAGACCCAGTACTTC	CASSYFSGVLETQYF
-	TRBV6-6	TRBJ1-6	-	TGTGCCAGCAGCCGCCAGGACAGCCGACCGTATCAGGCCCTCCACTTT	CASSRQDSRPYQALHF
-	TRBV30	TRBJ2-2	-	TGTGCCTGCCGAACCGGCGGGGAGCTGTTTTTT	CACRTGGELFF
-	TRBV7-3	TRBJ2-1	-	TGTGCCAGCAGGCCCCCTGGGAGCGGAAGAAAGTTCTTC	CASRPPGSGRKFF
-	TRBV11-2	TRBJ1-5	-	TGTGCCAGCAGCTTAGGGCTGAGGGGCAATCAGCCCCAGCATTTT	CASSLGLRGNQPQHF
-	TRBV30	TRBJ1-2	TRBD1	TGTGCCTACGACAGGGTTCGCTCGGATGGCTACACCTTC	CAYDRVRSDGYTF
-	TRBV18	TRBJ2-3	-	TGTGCCAGCTCACCACTCCGCGCCTCAGATACGCAGTATTTT	CASSPLRASDTQYF
-	TRBV19	TRBJ1-2	-	TGTGCCTCAGTGCCCACTGAAGGGCAGGGATACTATGGCTACACCTTC	CASVPTEGQGYYGYTF
-	TRBV7-8	TRBJ1-4	TRBD1	TGTGCCAGCAGCTCGGCGGGACAGGGGCTTAATGAAAAACTGTTTTTT	CASSSAGQGLNEKLFF
-	TRBV7-2	TRBJ2-1	TRBD1	TGTGCCAGCAGCCCCGACCAGGGGGCGCGGAATGAGCAGTTCTTC	CASSPDQGARNEQFF
-	TRBV18	TRBJ2-5	-	TGTGCCAGCTCACCGATTCTGGGGGGTCAAGAGACCCAGTACTTC	CASSPILGGQETQYF
once	TRBV6-6	TRBJ2-3	TRBD2	TGTGCCAGCAGTAGACCCTTAGCGGGAGGCACAGATACGCAGTATTTT	CASSRPLAGGTDTQYF
-	TRBV7-2	TRBJ2-1	TRBD2	TGTGCCAGCAGCTTAGGGGGACTAGTTGGGCATGAGCAGTTCTTC	CASSLGGLVGHEQFF
-	TRBV19	TRBJ1-6	-	TGTGCCAGTAGTATCGGCGGGGGCGCAGGATCACCCCTCCACTTT	CASSIGGGAGSPLHF
-	TRBV6-5	TRBJ2-7	TRBD1	TGTGCCAGCAGGTCAGGGGGCTCCTACGAGCAGTACTTC	CASRSGGSYEQYF
-	TRBV7-2	TRBJ1-1	TRBD1	TGTGCCAGCAGCTTCGACGGGACAGGGGACACTGAAGCTTTCTTT	CASSFDGTGDTEAFF
-	TRBV6-5	TRBJ2-5	TRBD2	TGTGCCAGCAGGCCGGGGGGAATCAGCGAGACCCAGTACTTC	CASRPGGISETQYF
-	TRBV15	TRBJ1-1	-	TGTGCCACCAGACCAGGGAATTCCGGCACTGAAGCTTTCTTT	CATRPGNSGTEAFF
-	TRBV7-8	TRBJ2-1	TRBD1	TGTGCCAGCAGCTTAACAGGGGTCGGCAATGAGCAGTTCTTC	CASSLTGVGNEQFF
-	TRBV28	TRBJ1-4	TRBD1	TGTGCCAGCAGACTGGACAGGGGTGATGAAAAACTGTTTTTT	CASRLDRGDEKLFF
-	TRBV5-6	TRBJ1-2	TRBD1	TGTGCCAGCAGCCGGACAGGGCGGGACTATGGCTACACCTTC	CASSRTGRDYGYTF
-	TRBV28	TRBJ2-3	-	TGTGCCAGCAGTTTATTCTCATTAGGAGGGGATACGCAGTATTTT	CASSLFSLGGDTQYF
-	TRBV19	TRBJ2-7	-	TGTGCCAGTAGTATAGATCTGGGCAGGAACTACGAGCAGTACTTC	CASSIDLGRNYEQYF
-	TRBV27	TRBJ1-2	TRBD1	TGTGCCAGCAGTTTACAGGGGGCGACCGGCTACACCTTC	CASSLQGATGYTF
-	TRBV11-2	TRBJ2-5	-	TGTGCCAGCAGCTTTACTAGGGGGCAAGAGACCCAGTACTTC	CASSFTRGQETQYF
-	TRBV11-2	TRBJ2-7	-	TGTGCCAGCAGCGCACGCGGGGCGCTTCAGGGGCAGTACTTC	CASSARGALQGQYF
few	TRBV7-9	TRBJ2-1	TRBD1	TGTGCCAGCAGCTTCGCCGGGACAGGGAGGGCGGTTGAGCAGTTCTTC	CASSFAGTGRAVEQFF
-	TRBV6-2/TRBV6-3	TRBJ2-1	-	TGTGCCAGCAGTTACTCGGGAGGAGGCAATGAGCAGTTCTTC	CASSYSGGGNEQFF
few	TRBV7-8	TRBJ1-5	-	TGTGCCAGCAGCTTAGCCCGACAGCTGGGTCAGCCCCAGCATTTT	CASSLARQLGQPQHF
-	TRBV28	TRBJ1-5	-	TGTGCCAGCAGACCCACAGGATTTGGGCAGCCCCAGCATTTT	CASRPTGFGQPQHF
once	TRBV12-3/TRBV12-4	TRBJ1-2	-	TGTGCCAGCAGACTCTCTAGGACATATGGCTACACCTTC	CASRLSRTYGYTF
-	TRBV19	TRBJ2-7	TRBD1	TGTGCCAGTAGTGCAGGGGGCGACGAGCAGTACTTC	CASSAGGDEQYF
-	TRBV7-9	TRBJ2-2	TRBD2	TGTGCCAGCAGCTTAAGGCTAGCGGGCGAAGGGGAGCTGTTTTTT	CASSLRLAGEGELFF
-	TRBV3-1/TRBV3-2	TRBJ1-1	-	TGTGCCAGCAGCCAAGGGAGGCGCCTATCGGCTGAAGCTTTCTTT	CASSQGRRLSAEAFF
-	TRBV4-2	TRBJ1-1	TRBD1	TGTGCCAGCAGCCAAGGGGCAGGGGACAGGAACACTGAAGCTTTCTTT	CASSQGAGDRNTEAFF
once	TRBV2	TRBJ1-2	TRBD1	TGTGTCGGGACAGGGGGATCTGACTATGGCTACACCTTC	CVGTGGSDYGYTF
-	TRBV12-3/TRBV12-4	TRBJ1-1	-	TGTGCCAGCAGTACCAGGAAGTTTACGGCTTTCTTT	CASSTRKFTAFF
few	TRBV2	TRBJ1-5	-	TGTGCCAGCAAGGGGGAGTTAGATCAGCCCCAGCATTTT	CASKGELDQPQHF
-	TRBV14	TRBJ2-5	TRBD2	TGTGCCAGCAGCCGACTAGCGGTCCAAGAGACCCAGTACTTC	CASSRLAVQETQYF
-	TRBV5-1	TRBJ1-2	TRBD1	TGCGCCAGCAGCTTGGTCGGACAGGACTATGGCTACACCTTC	CASSLVGQDYGYTF
-	TRBV4-3	TRBJ1-6	-	TGCGCCAGCAGCCCGGGACAACTTAACTCCTATAATTCACCCCTCCACTTT	CASSPGQLNSYNSPLHF
-	TRBV4-1	TRBJ2-5	-	TGCGCCAGCAGCCCTCCGGGAAAACGAGGTGAAGAGACCCAGTACTTC	CASSPPGKRGEETQYF
-	TRBV11-2	TRBJ2-1	-	TGTGCCAGCAGCTTCCCTGGGGCCTCTGAGCAGTTCTTC	CASSFPGASEQFF
-	TRBV28	TRBJ2-7	TRBD2	TGTGCCAGCAGTCCGGGACTAGAATCCTACGAGCAGTACTTC	CASSPGLESYEQYF
-	TRBV6-2/TRBV6-3	TRBJ1-5	TRBD1	TGTGCCAGCAGCCTAGACAGGGACCCCCGTATCGGCAATCAGCCCCAGCATTTT	CASSLDRDPRIGNQPQHF
-	TRBV19	TRBJ1-1	TRBD1	TGTGCCAGTAGTTCGGGGACAGGGGGGACTGAAGCTTTCTTT	CASSSGTGGTEAFF
-	TRBV10-3	TRBJ2-3	TRBD2	TGTGCCATCAGAAATGAGCGGGAGCGAGGTACGCAGTATTTT	CAIRNERERGTQYF
-	TRBV2	TRBJ1-1	-	TGTGCCAGCAGTGAAGCAGAGAAAGCTTTCTTT	CASSEAEKAFF
-	TRBV28	TRBJ1-2	-	TGTGCCAGCAGTTTAGCGGCAGGCTACACCTTC	CASSLAAGYTF
-	TRBV30	TRBJ1-3	-	TGTGCCTGGAAGGGGGACGGAAACACCATATATTTT	CAWKGDGNTIYF